This T cell receptor beta chain was identified during a study of blood T cell repertoires in COVID-19. Study-level background: COVID-19 samples collected from the United States, Italy and Spain covered acute and convalescent phases. T cells, B-cell-depleted T cells, or PBMCs supplied cDNA or gDNA.

CDR3 length: 13 residues. V was cut by 4 bases and J by 6 bases, with 10 bases left in between. Looked up from germline, CDR1 is SGHTA and CDR2 is FQGNSA. Original analysis: The authors estimated nucleated cell counts from reference gene primer amplification. TCRdb keeps only in-frame clones here, not all; method: immunoSEQ multiplex PCR. The V and J calls and clone size are taken from that table; D and trimming were inferred from the DNA. The sample shows 250,000 to 300,000 clones, about 88% of them seen only once. The clonotype comes from a woman in her 70s with COVID-19, enrolled during active disease. V usage is TRBV7-2 and J usage is TRBJ2-1; D uncertain. Sequencing was carried out using peripheral blood. Here the CDR3 DNA reads TGTGCCAGCAGCTCCAGACAAGTCAATGAGCAGTTCTTC. Protein: CASSSRQVNEQFF. Complete variable domain (other parts from reference TRBV7-2 and TRBJ2-1): GAGVSQSPSNKVTEKGKDVELRCDPISGHTALYWYRQSLGQGLEFLIYFQGNSAPDKSGLPSDRFSAERTGGSVSTLTIQRTQQEDSAVYLCASSSRQVNEQFFGPGTRLTVL.